This T cell receptor beta chain appears in the sequencing data of a study of identical twins. No donor was unhealthy or non-Caucasian. Study-level results: Findings came from cross-sectional statistics, without long-term follow-up of donors. It was possible that invariant MAIT and iNKT cells partly confounded the zero-insertion analyses.

Template switching added a universal primer binding site, and final cDNA carried unique molecular identifiers. Via MiXCR, TCRdb re-called the 5' RACE reads, giving one row per CDR3 protein. The table includes roughly 490,000 distinct CDR3 sequences, 14% detected once. A note on this clonotype: Its antigen remains unidentified.

Germline assignment: CDR1 LNHDA and CDR2 SQIVND (reference sequence). V lost 7 bases to trimming and J lost 4 bases; unmatched junction nucleotides: 14. This CDR3 region has 16 residues. In addition, the sample was reused for a study of yellow fever vaccine responses in identical twins.

Source material: CD4+ T cells sorted from blood. The rearrangement links TRBV19 to TRBJ2-3, with TRBD2 identical over 7 bases. The receptor comes from a woman between 18 and 29 years old in good health. In nucleotides, the CDR3 is TGTGCCAGTACCCACATATGGCGGGAGAGGTCAGATACGCAGTATTTT. Protein sequence: CASTHIWRERSDTQYF. The full variable domain, completed using reference TRBV19 and TRBJ2-3, is DGGITQSPKYLFRKEGQNVTLSCEQNLNHDAMYWYRQDPGQGLRLIYYSQIVNDFQKGDIAEGYSVSREKKESFPLTVTSAQKNPTAFYLCASTHIWRERSDTQYFGPGTRLTVL.